This TCR beta chain was captured in a study of fetal regulatory T cell absence and autoimmunity. Study details: IPEX patients had exocrine pancreas autoimmunity without clinical diabetes. Study-level points and caveats: Cord blood and pancreas showed broadly similar TRB gene family usage.

This CDR3 is 13 amino acids long. Germline V CDR1 and CDR2: SGHAT, FQNNGV. The V and J ends lost 3 bases and 1 base respectively, with 6 bases between them. A word on this clone: Its matching antigen is unknown.

The survey-level immunoSEQ assay was used. Assay used: immunoSEQ multiplex PCR; TCRdb lists only in-frame clones, some missing. In the table there are tens of thousands of clones, about four fifths of which are singletons. This sequence joins TRBV11-2 and TRBJ1-2; D is ambiguous. Specimen: cord blood. The origin of this receptor is a newborn boy with IPEX syndrome. The CDR3 DNA is TGTGCCAGCAGCTTCTCCAGTAACTATGGCTACACCTTC. It is translated as CASSFSSNYGYTF.